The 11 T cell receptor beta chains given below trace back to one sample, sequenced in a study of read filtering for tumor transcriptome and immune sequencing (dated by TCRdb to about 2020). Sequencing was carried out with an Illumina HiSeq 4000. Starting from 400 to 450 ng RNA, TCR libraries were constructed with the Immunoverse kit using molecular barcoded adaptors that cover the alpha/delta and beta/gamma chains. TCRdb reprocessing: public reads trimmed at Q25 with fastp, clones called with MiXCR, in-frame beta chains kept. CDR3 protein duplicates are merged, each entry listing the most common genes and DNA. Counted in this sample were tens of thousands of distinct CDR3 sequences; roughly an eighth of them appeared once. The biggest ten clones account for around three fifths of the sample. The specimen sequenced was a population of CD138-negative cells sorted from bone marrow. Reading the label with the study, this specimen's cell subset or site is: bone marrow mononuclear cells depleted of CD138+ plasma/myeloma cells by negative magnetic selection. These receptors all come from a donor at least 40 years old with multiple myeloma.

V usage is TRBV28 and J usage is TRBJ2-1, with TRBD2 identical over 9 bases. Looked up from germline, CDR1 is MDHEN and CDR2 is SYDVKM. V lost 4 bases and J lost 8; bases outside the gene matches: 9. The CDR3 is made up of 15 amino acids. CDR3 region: CASSSPGLAVDEQFF. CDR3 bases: TGTGCCAGCAGTTCTCCGGGACTAGCAGTCGATGAGCAGTTCTTC.

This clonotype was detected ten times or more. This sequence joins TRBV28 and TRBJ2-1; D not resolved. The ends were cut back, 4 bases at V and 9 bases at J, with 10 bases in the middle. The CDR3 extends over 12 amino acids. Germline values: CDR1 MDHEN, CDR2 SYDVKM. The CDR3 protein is CASSSAGGEQFF. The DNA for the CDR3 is TGTGCCAGCAGTTCCGCCGGCGGTGAGCAGTTCTTC.

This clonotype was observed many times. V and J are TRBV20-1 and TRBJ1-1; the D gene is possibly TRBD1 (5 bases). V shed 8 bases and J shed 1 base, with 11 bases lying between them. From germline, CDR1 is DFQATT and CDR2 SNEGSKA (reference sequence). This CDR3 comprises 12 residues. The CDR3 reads CSPSGQNTEAFF. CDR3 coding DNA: TGCAGTCCTTCTGGACAGAACACTGAAGCTTTCTTT.

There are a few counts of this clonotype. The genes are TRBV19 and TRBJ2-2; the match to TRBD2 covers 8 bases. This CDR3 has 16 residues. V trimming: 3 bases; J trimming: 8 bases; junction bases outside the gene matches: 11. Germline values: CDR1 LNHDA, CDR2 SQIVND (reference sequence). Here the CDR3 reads CASSIFVGGARGELFF. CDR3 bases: TGTGCCAGTAGTATTTTCGTCGGGGGGGCTCGAGGGGAGCTGTTTTTT.

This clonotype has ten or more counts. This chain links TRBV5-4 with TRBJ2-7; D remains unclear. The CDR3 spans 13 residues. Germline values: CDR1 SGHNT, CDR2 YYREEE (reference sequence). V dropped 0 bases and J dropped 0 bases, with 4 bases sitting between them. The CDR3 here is CASSLDISYEQYF. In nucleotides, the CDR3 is TGTGCCAGCAGCTTGGACATCTCCTACGAGCAGTACTTC.

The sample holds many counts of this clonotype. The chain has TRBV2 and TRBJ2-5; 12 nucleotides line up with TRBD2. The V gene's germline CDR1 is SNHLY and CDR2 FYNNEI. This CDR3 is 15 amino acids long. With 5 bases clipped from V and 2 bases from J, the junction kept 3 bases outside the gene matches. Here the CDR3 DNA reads TGTGCCAGCAGTTTCGGACTAGCGGGACAAGAGACCCAGTACTTC. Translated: CASSFGLAGQETQYF.

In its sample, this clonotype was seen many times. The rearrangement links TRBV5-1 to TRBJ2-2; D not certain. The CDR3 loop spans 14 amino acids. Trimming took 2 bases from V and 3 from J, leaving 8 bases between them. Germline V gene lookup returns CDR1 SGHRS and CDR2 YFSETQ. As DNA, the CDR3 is TGCGCCAGCAGCTTCGAGACTGACACCGGGGAGCTGTTTTTT. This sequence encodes CASSFETDTGELFF.

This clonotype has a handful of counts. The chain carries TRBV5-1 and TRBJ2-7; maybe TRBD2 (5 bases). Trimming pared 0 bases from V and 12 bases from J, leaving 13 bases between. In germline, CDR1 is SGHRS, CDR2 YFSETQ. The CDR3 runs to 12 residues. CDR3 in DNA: TGCGCCAGCAGCTTGGGGCAGAGGGAACTGTACTTC. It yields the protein CASSLGQRELYF.

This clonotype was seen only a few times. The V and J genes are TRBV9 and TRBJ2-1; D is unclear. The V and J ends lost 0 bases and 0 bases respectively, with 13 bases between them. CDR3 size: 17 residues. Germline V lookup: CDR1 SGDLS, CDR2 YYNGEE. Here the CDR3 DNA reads TGTGCCAGCAGCGTAGCTTTGTCCCCGAGCTCCTACAATGAGCAGTTCTTC. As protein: CASSVALSPSSYNEQFF.

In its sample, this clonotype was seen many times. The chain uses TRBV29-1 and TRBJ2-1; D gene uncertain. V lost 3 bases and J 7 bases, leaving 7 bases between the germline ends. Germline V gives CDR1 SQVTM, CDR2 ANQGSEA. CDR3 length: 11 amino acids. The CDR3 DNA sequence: TGCAGCGTTGAGGGCGGAAATGAGCAGTTCTTC. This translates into CSVEGGNEQFF.

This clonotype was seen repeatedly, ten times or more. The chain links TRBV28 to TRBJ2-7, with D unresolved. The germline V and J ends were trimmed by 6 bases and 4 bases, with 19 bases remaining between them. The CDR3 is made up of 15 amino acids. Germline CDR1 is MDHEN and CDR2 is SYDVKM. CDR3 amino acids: CASSPIGGNQYEQYF. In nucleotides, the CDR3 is TGTGCCAGCAGCCCTATTGGTGGGAATCAGTACGAGCAGTACTTC. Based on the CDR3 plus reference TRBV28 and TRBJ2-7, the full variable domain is DVKVTQSSRYLVKRTGEKVFLECVQDMDHENMFWYRQDPGLGLRLIYFSYDVKMKEKGDIPEGYSVSREKKERFSLILESASTNQTSMYLCASSPIGGNQYEQYFGPGTRLTVT.